These T cell receptor beta chains were read from a single sample in a study of control samples from healthy donors and cancer patients. The table came from immunoSEQ multiplex PCR; TCRdb's copy has only in-frame clones and leaves some out. Of 190,000 or so clones listed, over 85% were seen once; the top ten hold approximately 1.5%. Sequenced input: blood. These receptors originate from a man younger than 35 in good health. The CDR3 runs from the conserved cysteine through the conserved F or W. The D gene is left open where the match is weak.

v_call	j_call	d_call	cdr3_nt	cdr3_aa
TRBV29-1	TRBJ1-1	NA	TGCAGCCTCCGCCTGGGAACTGAAGCTTTCTTT	CSLRLGTEAFF
TRBV20-1	TRBJ2-4	NA	TGCAGTGCTAGCCCGGGTAGCATTCAGTACTTC	CSASPGSIQYF
TRBV2	TRBJ2-7	NA	TGTGCCAGCAGTGAAGAAGCGGTATTGGACGAGCAGTACTTC	CASSEEAVLDEQYF
TRBV5-4	TRBJ2-2	TRBD1	TGTGCCAGCAGCTTAGGGACAGCGAACACCGGGGAGCTGTTTTTT	CASSLGTANTGELFF
TRBV6-2/TRBV6-3	TRBJ2-7	TRBD2	TGTGCCAGCAGTTACTTGGCTAGCGGGGGGCTCCGTGAGCAGTACTTC	CASSYLASGGLREQYF
TRBV10-3	TRBJ1-6	NA	TGTGCCATCAGTGAAGCAGGGTGGAATTCACCCCTCCACTTT	CAISEAGWNSPLHF
TRBV6-6	TRBJ2-1	NA	TGTGCCAGCAGCCTAGACAGCTACAATGAGCAGTTCTTC	CASSLDSYNEQFF
TRBV15	TRBJ2-2	TRBD2	TGTGCCACCAGCATCTCCCGGGGTAGCGGGGGGGCTAGTTACACCGGGGAGCTGTTTTTT	CATSISRGSGGASYTGELFF
TRBV29-1	TRBJ1-5	NA	TGCAGCGTTCGGTCAGGACGCAATCAGCCCCAGCATTTT	CSVRSGRNQPQHF
TRBV27	TRBJ2-3	TRBD1	TGTGCCAGCAGCCCTGGGACAGGGCTGGTTTGGGGCACAGATACGCAGTATTTT	CASSPGTGLVWGTDTQYF
TRBV2	TRBJ1-4	TRBD1	TGTGCCAGCAGGAGTCCGGGACAGGGGAATGAAAAACTGTTTTTT	CASRSPGQGNEKLFF
TRBV19	TRBJ1-6	TRBD1	TGTGCCAGTCACCGGGACAGGGGGCCTTCACCCCTCCACTTT	CASHRDRGPSPLHF
TRBV6-5	TRBJ2-2	NA	TGTGCCAGCAGTTACATGGAAGCCGGGGAGCTGTTTTTT	CASSYMEAGELFF
TRBV5-1	TRBJ1-5	TRBD1	TGCGCCAGCAGCTTCAATTGGGACAGGGAAGGGGTTCAGCCCCAGCATTTT	CASSFNWDREGVQPQHF
TRBV30	TRBJ1-6	TRBD1	TGTGCCTGGAGTAGACAGGGACTCAATTCACCCCTCCACTTT	CAWSRQGLNSPLHF
TRBV28	TRBJ2-1	NA	TGTGCCAGCAGTTTAGAGGACAATGAGCAGTTCTTC	CASSLEDNEQFF
TRBV6-1	TRBJ1-2	NA	TGTGCCAGCAGTGTCTTGGTAGGTTACGGTTCAGACAGGCCCTATGGCTACACCTTC	CASSVLVGYGSDRPYGYTF
TRBV30	TRBJ1-1	NA	TGTGCCTGGAGCGACGCTCAGCCGAACACTGAAGCTTTCTTT	CAWSDAQPNTEAFF
TRBV28	TRBJ2-3	NA	TGTGCCAGCAGCTTAGGGACTCCACCGGGTACGCAGTATTTT	CASSLGTPPGTQYF
TRBV29-1	TRBJ2-7	NA	TGCAGCGCCTCGATTTTCAACGAGCAGTACTTC	CSASIFNEQYF
TRBV12-5	TRBJ2-2	TRBD2	TGTGCTAGTGTTCCGACTAGCGGGGTAATGGTCCCCGGGGAGCTGTTTTTT	CASVPTSGVMVPGELFF
TRBV30	TRBJ1-1	TRBD1	TGTGCCTGGAGTACAGGGGGAAAGACTGAAGCTTTCTTT	CAWSTGGKTEAFF
TRBV2	TRBJ2-1	NA	TGTGCCAGCAGTCAGGGGCCCCTTAACCGTAATGAGCAGTTCTTC	CASSQGPLNRNEQFF
TRBV24-1	TRBJ1-3	NA	TGTGCCACCAGTGATCCCGGGACATCTGGAAACACCATATATTTT	CATSDPGTSGNTIYF
TRBV24-1	TRBJ2-1	NA	TGTGCCACCAGTGATTTTAAGGGGCTATATAGGAATGAGCAGTTCTTC	CATSDFKGLYRNEQFF
TRBV19	TRBJ2-1	TRBD2	TGTGCCAGTAGTCTCCCAGCGGGGGGCCGGTGGGAGCAGTTCTTC	CASSLPAGGRWEQFF
TRBV9	TRBJ2-1	TRBD2	TGTGCCAGCAGCGTGTTAGCGGGGGCGGACAATGAGCAGTTCTTC	CASSVLAGADNEQFF